Reported below is one T cell receptor (beta chain). This clone was counted once. Its cognate antigen has yet to be identified. Within one base of it there is no much larger clone, and no base qualities were kept. Following the manufacturer's recommendations, the immunoSEQ kit was used to generate TCR beta libraries from genomic DNA. To prepare the libraries, a first multiplex PCR with proprietary primers was run, followed by a second PCR that added unique barcodes, and a bead cleanup was done after each round. A kit-provided positive control reaction and a negative control reaction were included in every sample batch. The final libraries were assessed on an Agilent 4200 TapeStation D1000 ScreenTape, pooled by volume, and quantified by qPCR. An Illumina NextSeq500 fitted with a MidOutput 150-cycle cartridge performed the sequencing, running 156 Read1 cycles and 15 Index1 cycles with the kit's custom primers. The pooled library was loaded at approximately 1.1 pM with a roughly 20% PhiX control spike-in. In the paper's pipeline: Vendor-processed data were analyzed in R, with a clonotype defined as all T cells sharing the same CDR3 nucleotide sequence. For clone abundance analyses, frequencies were normalized to the 10,000 most abundant clones in each sample. Public T cell clones, which averaged fewer than five per sample, were excluded before analysis. Tumor-enriched and baseline blood-enriched clonotypes were defined by at least a 32-fold difference in abundance between compartments. A beta-binomial differential abundance model was used to identify clonotypes that expanded or contracted between blood time points. Similarity between tumor and blood repertoires was quantified using the Baroni-Urbani and Buser coefficient, and groups were compared with two-tailed Wilcoxon tests in R. Sourced from immuneACCESS, this table was stored by TCRdb with only in-frame sequences that have V and J called. A share of the clones is absent; for the studies checked, an unresolved V gene accounts for under half, and the remainder has no known explanation. That table supplies the V and J calls and clone size; D and trimming were determined from the DNA. The sample table lists fewer than 85,000 clones, 80% to 90% of them with a count of one. Roughly 6% of the sample is held by the ten biggest clonotypes.

The sample is drawn from a study of radiation and T cells in renal cell carcinoma (dated by TCRdb to the early 2020s). At the level of the whole study: In total, approximately 51 samples, comprising 26 tumors and roughly 27 peripheral blood samples, were subjected to TCR beta sequencing. The last blood draw occurred 4 weeks after radiation, at the same time as nephrectomy. A total of 4 million to 5 million unique CDR3 nucleotide sequences, encoding 2.5 million to 3 million unique CDR3 amino acid sequences, were found across all 55 or so samples. Broad study findings and their caveats: The single-armed trial design could not address effects of radiation dose or scheduling on the TCR repertoire. Top tumor clonotypes rose in blood from baseline to 2 weeks post-radiation, then contracted by 4 weeks, suggesting transient expansion of tumor-resident clones. Because no pretreatment tumor biopsies were available, whether clonotypes were present in the tumor at baseline could not be determined. Dynamics of the blood repertoire were not tracked past 4 weeks after treatment.

The sample's time point label, decoded: blood 4 weeks post-SBRT, at nephrectomy. The treatment or condition label, as the study defines it: 15 Gy SBRT to primary tumor, nephrectomy 4 weeks later. The samples were obtained from a clinical trial, where primary renal cell carcinomas were treated with 15 Gy stereotactic body radiation therapy and then removed by nephrectomy 4 weeks afterward. Serial peripheral blood from radiation-treated patients was sampled at baseline, 2 weeks and 4 weeks after SBRT to track tumor-enriched clonotypes. Every patient had renal cell carcinoma of clear cell pathology. Genomic DNA for TCR sequencing was prepared using the QIAamp DNA Blood Mini Kit (Qiagen). Samples were included in the analyses only if all quality control checks were passed. The sequence came from a woman between 65 and 79 years old with renal cell carcinoma. The sequenced sample was blood, obtained from a patient whose treatment included radiotherapy and nephrectomy.

The CDR3 corresponds to CASSPGQGANGYTF. The nucleotide sequence reads as follows: TGCGCCAGCAGCCCGGGACAGGGGGCTAATGGCTACACCTTC. The sequence is built from TRBV5-1 and TRBJ1-2, and TRBD1 matches 12 of the central bases. V is pruned by 4 bases and J by 6 bases, leaving 4 bases of the junction without a gene match. Taken from the germline V gene, the CDR1 and CDR2 loops are SGHRS and YFSETQ. From the cysteine through the phenylalanine, the CDR3 covers 14 amino acids. Solely the CDR3 DNA is kept, with 42 bases framed from the first base.